One and the same sample provided the 9 T cell receptor beta chains below, sequenced in a study of blood T cell repertoires in COVID-19. TCRdb's copy holds only in-frame clones and misses some; the assay was immunoSEQ multiplex PCR. The table includes fewer than 450,000 clones, about 87% detected once. The sample was peripheral blood. All receptors derive from a woman aged 50 to 65 with COVID-19, enrolled during active disease.

This clone was seen only once. The chain combines TRBV5-1 with TRBJ1-4; D is uncertain. Germline CDR1 reads SGHRS; CDR2 reads YFSETQ. The CDR3 is 16 residues long. V lost 0 bases to trimming and J lost 0 bases, with 9 bases between them. CDR3 sequence: CASSLASGPTNEKLFF. DNA of the CDR3: TGCGCCAGCAGCTTGGCCAGCGGACCAACTAATGAAAAACTGTTTTTT.

The rearrangement joins TRBV4-2 to TRBJ2-7; TRBD1 matches at 8 bases. The CDR3 runs 17 residues. Germline V lookup: CDR1 LGHNA, CDR2 YNFKEQ. V lost 0 bases and J lost 3; bases outside the gene matches: 10. DNA for the CDR3: TGTGCCAGCAGCCAAGATTTTTCAGGACAGGGTCTCTACGAGCAGTACTTC. This gives the protein CASSQDFSGQGLYEQYF.

The rearrangement uses TRBV7-2 and TRBJ2-7, with 8 nucleotides matching TRBD2. V lost 1 base and J lost 0; bases outside the gene matches: 2. Germline V CDR1 and CDR2: SGHTA, FQGNSA. CDR3 size: 15 residues. This CDR3 reads CASSLDGRASYEQYF. CDR3 in DNA: TGTGCCAGCAGCTTAGACGGGAGGGCCTCCTACGAGCAGTACTTC.

With respect to this clone: Relative to the germline gene, one junction end is altered; a read error may explain this. V is TRBV7-7 and J is TRBJ2-5, with D possibly TRBD2 on 7 matching bases. The CDR3 has 16 amino acids. CDR1 and CDR2 from the germline V gene are SSHAT and FNYEAQ (reference sequence). For the CDR3, the DNA is TGTGCTAGCAGCTTAGAGGGGGGGCTTGGGCAAGAGACCCAGTACTTC. It yields the protein CASSLEGGLGQETQYF.

In its sample, this clone was seen once. V is TRBV7-8 and J is TRBJ2-1, with D possibly TRBD2 on 6 matching bases. V was trimmed by 6 bases and J by 2 bases, leaving 14 bases between them. CDR3 length equals 15 residues. Germline CDR1 SGHVS, CDR2 FQNEAQ. The CDR3 nucleotides are TGTGCCAGCAGTTGGGGACGCGGGACCTACAATGAGCAGTTCTTC. Amino acids: CASSWGRGTYNEQFF.

V is TRBV29-1 and J is TRBJ2-5; 7 bases are shared with TRBD2. Germline-derived CDR1 and CDR2 are SQVTM and ANQGSEA. This CDR3 has 12 amino acids. V dropped 7 bases and J dropped 3; count of bases not matched to a gene: 5. Written as DNA, the CDR3 is TGCAGCGCCTTAGCGGGCGAAGAGACCCAGTACTTC. The encoded protein is CSALAGEETQYF.

This clone was recorded only once. This chain links TRBV5-1 with TRBJ2-3, with TRBD2 matching 11 bases. Germline V gives CDR1 SGHRS, CDR2 YFSETQ. The CDR3 runs to 17 residues. With 4 bases clipped from V and 4 bases from J, the junction kept 11 bases outside the gene matches. CDR3 nucleotides: TGCGCCAGCAGCGTGGGTAGGACTAGCGGGTTCGCAGATACGCAGTATTTT. This encodes CASSVGRTSGFADTQYF. Looking up the rest from reference TRBV5-1 and TRBJ2-3 gives the full variable domain: KAGVTQTPRYLIKTRGQQVTLSCSPISGHRSVSWYQQTPGQGLQFLFEYFSETQRNKGNFPGRFSGRQFSNSRSEMNVSTLELGDSALYLCASSVGRTSGFADTQYFGPGTRLTVL.

The gene calls are TRBV4-1 and TRBJ2-1; 11 nucleotides match TRBD2. This CDR3 has 18 amino acids. Germline V gene lookup returns CDR1 MGHRA and CDR2 YSYEKL. Trimming removed 1 base from V and 6 bases from J; junction bases left unmatched: 11. The CDR3 DNA reads TGCGCCAGCAGCCAAGTCGTAACCCCGGGACTAGCGGCCAATGAGCAGTTCTTC. It specifies CASSQVVTPGLAANEQFF.

The chain links TRBV9 to TRBJ2-1, with 15 positions matching TRBD2. The CDR3 sequence is 17 residues long. Germline V lookup: CDR1 SGDLS, CDR2 YYNGEE. Germline trimming cut 2 bases from V and 4 bases from J; bases unmatched to any gene: 4. CDR3 residues: CASSVGLAGGLYNEQFF. Here the CDR3 DNA reads TGTGCCAGCAGCGTCGGACTAGCGGGAGGGCTATACAATGAGCAGTTCTTC.